The 22 T cell receptor beta chains below come from one sample, sequenced in a study of blood T cell repertoires in COVID-19. Generated by immunoSEQ multiplex PCR, the TCRdb table keeps only in-frame clones and is missing some. Among some 83,000 clones, 86% were seen once, and the ten largest hold around 7.8%. The sample was peripheral blood. The receptor set was obtained from a man aged 50 to 59 with active COVID-19.

V usage is TRBV6-2 or TRBV6-3 and J usage is TRBJ1-2; no reliable D call. The CDR3 is 14 amino acids. The germline V gene encodes CDR1 MNHEY and CDR2 SVGEGT. V was clipped by 0 bases and J by 1 base, with 6 bases between them. The CDR3 nucleotides read TGTGCCAGCAGTTACTCGGCCGATAACTATGGCTACACCTTC. It specifies CASSYSADNYGYTF.

The rearrangement uses TRBV27 and TRBJ2-7; the D is unclear. The V and J ends lost 5 bases and 3 bases respectively, with 5 bases between them. Looked up from germline, CDR1 is MNHEY and CDR2 is SMNVEV (reference sequence). CDR3 length equals 11 residues. CDR3 protein: CASSPYYEQYF. The CDR3 DNA follows: TGTGCCAGCAGTCCCTACTACGAGCAGTACTTC.

V usage is TRBV2 and J usage is TRBJ1-2; perhaps TRBD1 as D (6 bases). Trimming left V 4 bases short and J 5 bases short, with 17 bases between. CDR3 size: 15 residues. Germline CDR1 and CDR2: SNHLY and FYNNEI. CDR3 in DNA: TGTGCCAGCAGTGTGTTGGACAGAAATCTTTATGGCTACACCTTC. It is translated as CASSVLDRNLYGYTF. The entire variable domain, with the rest obtained from reference TRBV2 and TRBJ1-2, is as follows: EPEVTQTPSHQVTQMGQEVILRCVPISNHLYFYWYRQILGQKVEFLVSFYNNEISEKSEIFDDQFSVERPDGSNFTLKIRSTKLEDSAMYFCASSVLDRNLYGYTFGSGTRLTVV.

This chain links TRBV2 with TRBJ2-3, with 10 bases that match TRBD1. CDR1 and CDR2 from the germline V gene are SNHLY and FYNNEI. The CDR3 totals 14 residues. V dropped 7 bases and J dropped 5; count of bases not matched to a gene: 6. The CDR3 DNA sequence: TGTGCCAGCACCCCGGGACAGGGGAAAGATACGCAGTATTTT. This translates into CASTPGQGKDTQYF.

The rearrangement joins TRBV12-3 or TRBV12-4 to TRBJ2-7; TRBD1 might be the D (6 bases). Between the trimmed V and J ends, which lost 5 bases and 4 bases, there was a span of 12 bases. The CDR3 consists of 13 residues. CDR3 in amino acids: CASSRGQTYEQYF. As DNA, the CDR3 is TGTGCCAGCAGTAGAGGACAGACTTACGAGCAGTACTTC.

This clone was seen just once. CDR3 bases: TGTGCCAGCTCACGGGGGGGACCGAACACTGAAGCTTTCTTT. This codes for CASSRGGPNTEAFF. The chain links TRBV18 to TRBJ1-1, with D maybe TRBD1 (5 bases). CDR1 is KGHSH and CDR2 is LQKENI in the germline V gene. V lost 4 bases and J 1 base, leaving 10 bases between the germline ends. The CDR3 is 14 residues long. Full variable domain (outside the CDR3, taken from reference TRBV18 and TRBJ1-1): NAGVMQNPRHLVRRRGQEARLRCSPMKGHSHVYWYRQLPEEGLKFMVYLQKENIIDESGMPKERFSAEFPKEGPSILRIQQVVRGDSAAYFCASSRGGPNTEAFFGQGTRLTVV.

V and J are TRBV6-6 and TRBJ1-4; 9 bases fit TRBD1. Trimming at V came to 3 bases and at J to 8 bases, leaving 10 bases not matched to a gene. In germline, CDR1 is MNHNY, CDR2 SVGAGI (reference sequence). This CDR3 region has 16 residues. The CDR3 loop reads CASSYSNRGLDEKLFF. The CDR3 nucleotides are TGTGCCAGCAGTTATTCAAACAGGGGGCTCGACGAAAAACTGTTTTTT.

The gene calls are TRBV28 and TRBJ1-2, with D uncertain. Trimming removed 6 bases from V and 5 bases from J, with 22 bases in between. This CDR3 is 16 amino acids long. Germline assignment: CDR1 MDHEN and CDR2 SYDVKM. In DNA, the CDR3 is TGTGCCAGCAGAAAATTGGGGAGCGAAGGTGTATATGGCTACACCTTC. Translation gives CASRKLGSEGVYGYTF.

The rearrangement links TRBV30 to TRBJ2-7; the D is unclear. Germline V lookup: CDR1 GTSNPN, CDR2 SVGIG (reference sequence). The CDR3 length is 14 residues. V was trimmed by 3 bases and J by 4 bases, leaving 16 bases between them. The CDR3 protein is CAWRHSSAFYEQYF. CDR3 nucleotide sequence: TGTGCCTGGAGACATTCGAGCGCCTTTTACGAGCAGTACTTC.

This chain connects TRBV6-6 to TRBJ1-2; D unresolved. The CDR3 sequence is 14 residues long. The V gene lost 5 bases and the J gene lost 6 bases, with 16 bases spanning the gap. The germline V gene has CDR1 MNHNY and CDR2 SVGAGI (reference sequence). CDR3 region: CASSGSGRVDGYTF. In nucleotides, the CDR3 is TGTGCCAGCAGTGGGTCCGGGCGGGTCGATGGCTACACCTTC.

The sample holds one count of this clone. The V call is TRBV19, the J call TRBJ2-2, with TRBD2 matching over 8 bases. The V gene's germline CDR1 is LNHDA and CDR2 SQIVND (reference sequence). CDR3 length: 16 amino acids. V lost 3 bases, J lost 0 bases, and 3 bases stayed unmatched. CDR3 coding DNA: TGTGCCAGTAGTATCTCAGCGGGAGCGAACACCGGGGAGCTGTTTTTT. This gives the protein CASSISAGANTGELFF.

Written as DNA, the CDR3 is TGTGCCAGTAGTATAGGTAGGGAGTGGGCGAACACTGAAGCTTTCTTT. Amino acids: CASSIGREWANTEAFF. The rearrangement uses TRBV19 and TRBJ1-1; D unclear. The CDR3 covers 16 residues. CDR1 is LNHDA, CDR2 SQIVND, per germline (reference sequence). V was clipped by 1 base and J by 1 base, with 13 bases between them.

V usage is TRBV3-1 (or the pseudogene TRBV3-2) and J usage is TRBJ2-5; 7 positions agree with TRBD2. The CDR3 has 16 residues. Germline V gives CDR1 LGHDT, CDR2 YNNKEL (reference sequence). Trimming at V came to 0 bases and at J to 5 bases, leaving 9 bases not matched to a gene. Written as DNA, the CDR3 is TGTGCCAGCAGCCAAGATTTGGGGGGGGGATATGAGACCCAGTACTTC. This sequence encodes CASSQDLGGGYETQYF.

This chain links TRBV5-4 with TRBJ2-6; D gene unclear. The CDR3 runs to 14 residues. Germline CDR1 reads SGHNT; CDR2 reads YYREEE (reference sequence). The V end was cut by 1 base, the J end by 4 bases, with 6 bases between. This chain's CDR3 is CASSLYEGANVLTF. The DNA for the CDR3 is TGTGCCAGCAGCTTGTACGAGGGGGCCAACGTCCTGACTTTC.

This chain links TRBV6-5 with TRBJ2-3; 9 bases align to TRBD2. V shed 0 bases and J 3 bases; nucleotides not matched to a gene: 4. Germline lookup yields CDR1 MNHEY and CDR2 SVGAGI. The CDR3 runs to 16 residues. CDR3 sequence (DNA): TGTGCCAGCAGTTACTCGCCCAGCGGGGGGACAGATACGCAGTATTTT. Translating it yields CASSYSPSGGTDTQYF.

V is TRBV6-5 and J is TRBJ2-1; no definite D call. The CDR3 has 16 residues. The V and J ends lost 0 bases and 5 bases respectively, with 14 bases between them. Germline loops: CDR1 MNHEY, CDR2 SVGAGI. The CDR3 is CASSYSSLDHHNEQFF. The CDR3 nucleotides read TGTGCCAGCAGTTACTCGAGTCTAGATCACCACAATGAGCAGTTCTTC.

The chain has TRBV4-1 and TRBJ1-1; tentative D call: TRBD1 (6 bases). Germline CDR1 and CDR2: MGHRA and YSYEKL. V was pared by 4 bases and J by 2 bases, with 11 bases between. The CDR3 runs 14 residues. The CDR3 is CASSRNRVNTEAFF. The CDR3 bases are TGCGCCAGCAGCCGTAACAGGGTTAACACTGAAGCTTTCTTT.

This clone was found once. The gene calls are TRBV9 and TRBJ2-1; no definite D call. Germline V gives CDR1 SGDLS, CDR2 YYNGEE. V was clipped by 0 bases and J by 8 bases, with 6 bases between them. CDR3 length: 12 residues. The CDR3 protein is CASSVGHDEQFF. CDR3 sequence (DNA): TGTGCCAGCAGCGTAGGGCACGATGAGCAGTTCTTC.

The chain is built from TRBV4-2 and TRBJ1-2, with 9 bases aligning to TRBD1. CDR3 length: 16 residues. Unmatched junction bases numbered 7, after V lost 5 bases and J lost 0 bases. Germline values: CDR1 LGHNA, CDR2 YNFKEQ. The CDR3 nucleotides are TGTGCCAGCAGCACCGGGACAGGGAGAACTAACTATGGCTACACCTTC. This encodes CASSTGTGRTNYGYTF.

The chain employs TRBV7-2 and TRBJ2-1; 12 positions match TRBD2. The CDR3 extends over 19 amino acids. J lost 4 bases, V lost 4 bases, and 14 bases had no gene match. Germline V gene data show CDR1 as SGHTA and CDR2 as FQGNSA. The CDR3 DNA is TGTGCCAGCAGCTCGAAGGAGGGACTAGCGGGCGTTAGATACAATGAGCAGTTCTTC. Encoded protein: CASSSKEGLAGVRYNEQFF.

The sample holds a few counts of this clone. The rearrangement uses TRBV2 and TRBJ1-5; no definite D call. In germline, CDR1 is SNHLY, CDR2 FYNNEI. Deletions cut 6 bases from V and 8 bases from J, with 29 bases between. This CDR3 contains 18 residues. This chain's CDR3 is CASSQARVTEGSKKPQHF. CDR3 nucleotide sequence: TGTGCCAGCAGCCAAGCCCGAGTGACTGAGGGTTCGAAGAAGCCCCAGCATTTT.

This chain connects TRBV28 to TRBJ2-2; 7 bases match TRBD1. Germline CDR1 MDHEN, CDR2 SYDVKM. With V trimmed by 7 bases and J by 3 bases, 5 bases remained unmatched. The CDR3 is made up of 14 amino acids. The CDR3 DNA follows: TGTGCCAGCATGTCAACAGGGGACACCGGGGAGCTGTTTTTT. It yields the protein CASMSTGDTGELFF.